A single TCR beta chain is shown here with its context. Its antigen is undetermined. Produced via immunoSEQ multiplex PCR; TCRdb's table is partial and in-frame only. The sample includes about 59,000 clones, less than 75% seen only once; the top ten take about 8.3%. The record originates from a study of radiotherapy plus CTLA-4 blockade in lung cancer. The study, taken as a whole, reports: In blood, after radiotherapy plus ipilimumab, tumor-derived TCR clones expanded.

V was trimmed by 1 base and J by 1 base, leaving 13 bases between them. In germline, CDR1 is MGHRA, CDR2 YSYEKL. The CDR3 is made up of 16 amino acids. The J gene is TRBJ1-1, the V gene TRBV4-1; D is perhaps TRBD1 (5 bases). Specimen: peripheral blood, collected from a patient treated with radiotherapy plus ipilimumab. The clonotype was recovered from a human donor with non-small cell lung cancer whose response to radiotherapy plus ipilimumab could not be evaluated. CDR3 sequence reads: CASSQVVRTKNTEAFF. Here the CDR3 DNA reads TGCGCCAGCAGCCAAGTGGTTCGGACAAAGAACACTGAAGCTTTCTTT.